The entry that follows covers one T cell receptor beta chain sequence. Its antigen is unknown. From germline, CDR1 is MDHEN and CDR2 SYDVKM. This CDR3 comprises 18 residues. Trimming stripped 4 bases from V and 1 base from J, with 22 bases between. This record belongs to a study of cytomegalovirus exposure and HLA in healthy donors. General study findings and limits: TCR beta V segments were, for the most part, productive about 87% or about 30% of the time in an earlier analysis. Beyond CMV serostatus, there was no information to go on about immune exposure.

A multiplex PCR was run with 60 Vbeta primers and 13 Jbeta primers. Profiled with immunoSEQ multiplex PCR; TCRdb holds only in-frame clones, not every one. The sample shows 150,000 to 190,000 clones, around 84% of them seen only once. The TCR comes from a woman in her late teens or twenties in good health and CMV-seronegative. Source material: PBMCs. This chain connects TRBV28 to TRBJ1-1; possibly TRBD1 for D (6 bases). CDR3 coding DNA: TGTGCCAGCAGTTCACCACAGGGTGGATCGGGCGAGAACACTGAAGCTTTCTTT. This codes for CASSSPQGGSGENTEAFF.